This T cell receptor (beta chain) was profiled in a study of CD8 T cells in Susac syndrome. V was trimmed by 6 bases and J by 7 bases, leaving 16 bases between them. Looked up from germline, CDR1 is SNHLY and CDR2 is FYNNEI. CDR3 size: 13 residues. This clonotype has a single count. Random hexamers were used to reverse transcribe the RNA input (roughly 0.5 to 1 ug). MiXCR, applied by TCRdb to the immunoSEQ multiplex PCR reads, yields one record per CDR3 protein. Of 84,000 or so distinct CDR3 sequences listed, about 96% are singletons. This chain joins TRBV2 and TRBJ2-7, with D perhaps given as TRBD1 or TRBD2 (6 bases each). This TCR was recovered from a human donor with Susac syndrome. The sequenced sample was CD8+ T cells from PBMCs. The CDR3, as DNA: TGTGCCAGCAGAGACTCAGGGGAGGAAGAGCAGTACGTC. It translates to CASRDSGEEEQYV.